These 2 T cell receptor beta chains were all obtained from the same sample, sequenced in a study of shared clonotypes between healthy human individuals. TCRdb's copy holds only in-frame clones and misses some; the assay was immunoSEQ multiplex PCR. The data show fewer than 2.5 million clones, over 85% seen once. The sample consisted of naive CD4+ T cells from PBMCs. Subset indicated: CD45RA+ positively selected. These TCRs come from a man aged 18 to 29 in good health. Some clones in this sample may be carry-over from other donors' samples.

The V and J genes are TRBV29-1 and TRBJ2-5; D perhaps matches TRBD2 (5 bases). This CDR3 has 15 residues. CDR1 is SQVTM and CDR2 is ANQGSEA in the germline V gene. The V end was cut by 3 bases, the J end by 1 base, with 15 bases between. CDR3 amino acids: CSVDSFYGIQETQYF. In nucleotides, the CDR3 is TGCAGCGTTGACTCGTTTTACGGGATCCAAGAGACCCAGTACTTC. The whole variable domain, filled in from reference TRBV29-1 and TRBJ2-5, reads SAVISQKPSRDICQRGTSLTIQCQVDSQVTMMFWYRQQPGQSLTLIATANQGSEATYESGFVIDKFPISRPNLTFSTLTVSNMSPEDSSIYLCSVDSFYGIQETQYFGPGTRLLVL.

This clone was counted a single time. The CDR3, as DNA: TGTGCCAGCAGCGGGGGGACAACTGAAGAGACCCAGTACTTC. Translated: CASSGGTTEETQYF. The J gene is TRBJ2-5, the V gene TRBV9, with D perhaps TRBD1 (6 bases). CDR1 and CDR2 (germline): SGDLS, YYNGEE. This CDR3 comprises 14 residues. The V end was cut by 3 bases, the J end by 3 bases, with 12 bases between.